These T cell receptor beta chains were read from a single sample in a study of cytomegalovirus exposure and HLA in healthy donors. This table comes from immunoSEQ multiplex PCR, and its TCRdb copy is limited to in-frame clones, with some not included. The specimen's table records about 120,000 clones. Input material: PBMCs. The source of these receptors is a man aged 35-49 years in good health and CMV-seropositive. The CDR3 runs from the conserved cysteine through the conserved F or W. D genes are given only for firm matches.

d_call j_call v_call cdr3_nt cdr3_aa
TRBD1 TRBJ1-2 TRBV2 TGTGCCAGCAGAGTCTTACAGGGGGACGGCTACACCTTC CASRVLQGDGYTF
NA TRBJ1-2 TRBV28 TGTGCCAGCAGATTGCGACAGATATATGGCTACACCTTC CASRLRQIYGYTF
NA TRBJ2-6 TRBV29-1 TGCAGCGTGACACGAGGGACTGGGGCCAACGTCCTGACTTTC CSVTRGTGANVLTF
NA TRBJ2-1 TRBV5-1 TGCGCCAGCAGCTTGGTGGGACAACTATACAATGAGCAGTTCTTC CASSLVGQLYNEQFF
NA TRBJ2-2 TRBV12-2 TGTGCAAGTCGCCCCCAGAGCAAACTAGCGGGAGAAAAGGGCACCGGGGAGCTGTTTTTT CASRPQSKLAGEKGTGELFF
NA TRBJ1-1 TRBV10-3 TGTGCCATCAGTGTTACGCGAAACACTGAAGCTTTCTTT CAISVTRNTEAFF
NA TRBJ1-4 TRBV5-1 TGCGCCAGCAGCTTCAACTATGCAACTAATGAAAAACTGTTTTTT CASSFNYATNEKLFF
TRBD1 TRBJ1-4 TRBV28 TGTGCCAGCAGGGCCGGGACAGGGGGTGAAAAACTGTTTTTT CASRAGTGGEKLFF
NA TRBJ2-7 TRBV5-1 TGCGCCAGCAGCCCCGACAGGAGGAACTACGAGCAGTACTTC CASSPDRRNYEQYF
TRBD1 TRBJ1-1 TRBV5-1 TGCGCCAGCAGTTGGGACAGCATGAACACTGAAGCTTTCTTT CASSWDSMNTEAFF
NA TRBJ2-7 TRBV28 TGTGCCAGCAGACTAAGGGGGAGTAGCTACGAGCAGTACTTC CASRLRGSSYEQYF
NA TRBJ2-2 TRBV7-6 TGTGCCAGCAGCGGGAGTGGCGGGATGCTCACCGGGGAGCTGTTTTTT CASSGSGGMLTGELFF
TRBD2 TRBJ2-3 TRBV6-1 TGTGCCAGCAGTGGATCGGGGGGTCCCCCCGTGAGCACAGATACGCAGTATTTT CASSGSGGPPVSTDTQYF
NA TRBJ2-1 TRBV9 TGTGCCAGCAGCGTAGGGATCCACCGGGGCAATGAGCAGTTCTTC CASSVGIHRGNEQFF
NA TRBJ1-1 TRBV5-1 TGCGCCAGCAGCTTGGGGGGGGTGGACGCTTTCTTT CASSLGGVDAFF
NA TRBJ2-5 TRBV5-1 TGCGCCAGCAGCTTGCAACAGGAAGAGACCCAGTACTTC CASSLQQEETQYF
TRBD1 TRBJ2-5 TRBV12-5 TGTGCTAGTGCCTCCGGGACAGGGCAAGAGACCCAGTACTTC CASASGTGQETQYF
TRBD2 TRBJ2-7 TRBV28 TGTGCCAGCAGTTCCCCGGGACTAGCGGGGTTCTCCTACGAGCAGTACTTC CASSSPGLAGFSYEQYF
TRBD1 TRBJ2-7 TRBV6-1 TGTGCCAGCAGTGAAAGGGAAGGGGGCCCCTACGAGCAGTACTTC CASSEREGGPYEQYF
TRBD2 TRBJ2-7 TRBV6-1 TGTGCCAGCAGTGGGACTAGCGCCGTGAAGGAGCAGTACTTC CASSGTSAVKEQYF
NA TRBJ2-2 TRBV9 TGTGCCAGCAGCGTCGACAGGTTCCCCGGGGAGCTGTTTTTT CASSVDRFPGELFF
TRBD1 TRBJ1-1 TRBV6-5 TGTGCCAGCAGTTACTCCCGGACAGGGGGATCGATGCGGGCTTTCTTT CASSYSRTGGSMRAFF
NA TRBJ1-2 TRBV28 TGTGCCAGCAGTTCTACAGCTAACTATGGCTACACCTTC CASSSTANYGYTF
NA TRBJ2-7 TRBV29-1 TGCAGCGTTGAAGACAGGGACAATTTGTCCTACGAGCAGTACTTC CSVEDRDNLSYEQYF
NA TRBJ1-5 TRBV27 TGTGCCAGCAACGGACAGTATAGCAATCAGCCCCAGCATTTT CASNGQYSNQPQHF
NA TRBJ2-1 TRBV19 TGTGCCAGTAAAACCGGGGTGTCCTACAATGAGCAGTTCTTC CASKTGVSYNEQFF